The present T cell receptor (beta chain) was sequenced within a study of cytomegalovirus exposure and HLA in healthy donors. The wider study: Of all 398 donors who were genotyped, 80% to 85% belonged to the Caucasian-associated ancestry cluster.

CDR3 length equals 14 residues. In germline, CDR1 is MRHNA, CDR2 SNTAGT. Losses at the gene ends were 5 bases for V and 3 bases for J; bases not matched to a gene: 4. In the PCR, 60 Vbeta and 13 Jbeta primers were used. TCRdb's table, derived via immunoSEQ multiplex PCR, lists solely in-frame clones and lacks some. The sample has 130,000 or so clones, just under 80% seen once. Sequencing was carried out using PBMCs. This receptor was obtained from a man aged 25-45 years in good health and CMV-seronegative. The rearrangement links TRBV6-4 to TRBJ1-1; TRBD1 aligns across 9 bases. The CDR3 here is CASSQTGGYTEAFF. The CDR3 DNA sequence: TGTGCCAGCAGTCAGACAGGGGGGTACACTGAAGCTTTCTTT.